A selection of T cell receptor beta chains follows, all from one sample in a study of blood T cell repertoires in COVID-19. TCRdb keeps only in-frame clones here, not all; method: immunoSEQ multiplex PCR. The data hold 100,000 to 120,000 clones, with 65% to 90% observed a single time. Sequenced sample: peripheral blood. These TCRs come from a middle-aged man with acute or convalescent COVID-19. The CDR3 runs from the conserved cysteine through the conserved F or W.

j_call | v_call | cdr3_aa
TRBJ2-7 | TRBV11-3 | CASSLDHGRPNF
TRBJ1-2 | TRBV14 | CASSQIAGNGYTF
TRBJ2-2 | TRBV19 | CASHTGYTGELFF
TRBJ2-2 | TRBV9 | CASSVEGLAVTGELFF
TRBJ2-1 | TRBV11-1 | CASSSGTSSYNEQFF
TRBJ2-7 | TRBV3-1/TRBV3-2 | CASSRGGGDHEQYF
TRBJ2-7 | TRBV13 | CASSLGQGTEQYF
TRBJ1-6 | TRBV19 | CASRTQGTGSPLHF
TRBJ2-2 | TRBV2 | CASKGGGAPGELFF
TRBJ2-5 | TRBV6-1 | CASSELGGETQYF
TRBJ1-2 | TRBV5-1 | CASSLTGAVSGYTF
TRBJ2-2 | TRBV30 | CASFSVTGELFF
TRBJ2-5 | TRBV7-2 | CASSLAPAGGQETQYF
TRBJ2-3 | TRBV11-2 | CASSSPLAASTDTQYF
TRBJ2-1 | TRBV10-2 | CASSALSLLAKEYNEQFF
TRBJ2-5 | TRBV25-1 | CASSELGEETQYF
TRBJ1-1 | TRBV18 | CASSPTGARGTEAFF
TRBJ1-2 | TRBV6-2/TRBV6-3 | CASSLTPEGVNYGYTF
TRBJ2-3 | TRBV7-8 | CASSLAFGTSGRPSSTDTQYF
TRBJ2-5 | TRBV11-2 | CASSLVAGSGETQYF
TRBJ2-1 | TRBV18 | CASSPRAPDRGAHYNEQFF
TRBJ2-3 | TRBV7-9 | CASSLGGTSGVTDTQYF
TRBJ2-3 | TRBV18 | CASSPPGHRNDTQYF